This passage covers 24 T cell receptor beta chains from one sample sequenced in a study of blood T cell repertoires in COVID-19 (dated by TCRdb to the early 2020s). The protocol used for the library was the immunoSEQ multiplex PCR assay. In TCRdb, the immuneACCESS table is reduced to in-frame sequences with V and J assigned. These tables do not hold every clone; where another copy was compared, an unresolved V gene accounts for under half, and the others remain unexplained. For this sample the table gives 60,000 or so clones, of which just under 90% were detected only once. The ten largest clonotypes hold roughly 8% of the sample. Sequenced material: peripheral blood. The receptors were sampled from a human donor with active COVID-19. The donor label of this sample is uncertain.

This clone turned up a few times. The gene calls are TRBV5-6 and TRBJ1-2; 10 bases fit TRBD1. Germline CDR1 and CDR2: SGHDT and YYEEEE. With 4 bases clipped from V and 4 bases from J, the junction kept 7 bases outside the gene matches. CDR3 size: 15 residues. CDR3 coding DNA: TGTGCCAGCAGCCCCGACAGGGGGCGGGCCTATGGCTACACCTTC. Translated: CASSPDRGRAYGYTF.

V and J are TRBV6-2 or TRBV6-3 and TRBJ1-5; D not certain. Germline V lookup: CDR1 MNHEY, CDR2 SVGEGT. This CDR3 region has 14 residues. V gave up 5 bases and J gave up 4 bases, with 12 bases separating them. The CDR3 DNA reads TGTGCCAGCAGTACGGCAGGTTCTAATCAGCCCCAGCATTTT. Translating gives CASSTAGSNQPQHF.

The chain employs TRBV9 and TRBJ2-2; TRBD2 is a possible D gene (5 bases). V gave up 1 base and J gave up 6 bases, with 16 bases separating them. This CDR3 has 16 residues. CDR1 SGDLS and CDR2 YYNGEE come from the germline V gene. The CDR3 DNA sequence: TGTGCCAGCAGCGTAATCCGGGATGTTGGTGCCGGGGAGCTGTTTTTT. Protein sequence: CASSVIRDVGAGELFF.

The V gene is TRBV11-2, the J gene TRBJ2-7; 8 bases match TRBD1. The CDR3 has 15 amino acids. J lost 3 bases, V lost 0 bases, and 4 bases had no gene match. The V gene's germline CDR1 is SGHAT and CDR2 FQNNGV. Here the CDR3 reads CASSLDRQGIYEQYF. As DNA, the CDR3 is TGTGCCAGCAGCTTAGACCGACAGGGGATCTACGAGCAGTACTTC. The whole variable domain, filled in from reference TRBV11-2 and TRBJ2-7, reads EAGVAQSPRYKIIEKRQSVAFWCNPISGHATLYWYQQILGQGPKLLIQFQNNGVVDDSQLPKDRFSAERLKGVDSTLKIQPAKLEDSAVYLCASSLDRQGIYEQYFGPGTRLTVT.

This clone is a singleton in its sample. The chain joins TRBV6-2 or TRBV6-3 to TRBJ2-3; 13 positions match TRBD2. Germline V gives CDR1 MNHEY, CDR2 SVGEGT. V shed 2 bases and J 0 bases; nucleotides not matched to a gene: 11. The length of the CDR3 is 20 residues. The CDR3 is CASSYPGLAGYYSSTDTQYF. The CDR3 region has the DNA TGTGCCAGCAGTTACCCGGGACTAGCGGGGTACTACTCTAGCACAGATACGCAGTATTTT.

The V gene is TRBV6-5, the J gene TRBJ1-2; possible D gene TRBD1, 6 bases. The CDR3 runs to 13 residues. Per germline, CDR1 MNHEY and CDR2 SVGAGI. The ends were cut back, 8 bases at V and 3 bases at J, with 13 bases in the middle. CDR3 DNA sequence: TGTGCCAGCTGGACAGCCACTTACTATGGCTACACCTTC. Translation: CASWTATYYGYTF.

V and J are TRBV19 and TRBJ1-2, with 8 bases matching TRBD1. The length of the CDR3 is 12 residues. Losses at the gene ends were 7 bases for V and 6 bases for J; bases not matched to a gene: 4. The germline V gene encodes CDR1 LNHDA and CDR2 SQIVND (reference sequence). CDR3 bases: TGTGCCAGTAACGACAGGGGAAATGGCTACACCTTC. This codes for CASNDRGNGYTF. Using reference TRBV19 and TRBJ1-2 for the parts outside the CDR3, the full variable domain is DGGITQSPKYLFRKEGQNVTLSCEQNLNHDAMYWYRQDPGQGLRLIYYSQIVNDFQKGDIAEGYSVSREKKESFPLTVTSAQKNPTAFYLCASNDRGNGYTFGSGTRLTVV.

This clone has just one count. The chain couples TRBV11-3 to TRBJ2-1, with D unclear. Deletions cut 6 bases from V and 6 bases from J, with 6 bases between. The CDR3 loop spans 11 amino acids. Germline V gene lookup returns CDR1 SGHNT and CDR2 YENEEA. The CDR3 sequence is CASSTGNEQFF. The CDR3 DNA is TGTGCCAGCAGTACCGGCAATGAGCAGTTCTTC.

This sequence joins TRBV7-6 and TRBJ2-4; 8 bases are a match to TRBD2. CDR3 length equals 15 residues. Germline loops: CDR1 SGHVS, CDR2 FNYEAQ. The V segment lost 4 bases and the J segment 1 base; nucleotides outside the gene matches: 3. CDR3 sequence: CASSSGGAAKNIQYF. In DNA form, the CDR3 reads TGTGCCAGCAGCTCGGGGGGGGCGGCCAAAAACATTCAGTACTTC.

Here the CDR3 DNA reads TGTGCAAGTCGCTACGGGACTAGCGGGAGGCCAGCAGATACGCAGTATTTT. Residues: CASRYGTSGRPADTQYF. This sequence joins TRBV12-2 and TRBJ2-3; the D call of TRBD2 is as the table states it, not checked on the DNA. TRBV12-2 is listed as a pseudogene. The CDR3 contains 17 residues.

The chain joins TRBV7-8 to TRBJ1-5, with D possibly TRBD1 on 6 matching bases. Trimming stripped 0 bases from V and 7 bases from J, with 19 bases between. Germline V gene sequence: CDR1 SGHVS, CDR2 FQNEAQ. This CDR3 has 17 amino acids. Here the CDR3 DNA reads TGTGCCAGCAGCTTAGCAGGAACGGGCCAGGGGAGACAGCCCCAGCATTTT. Translation: CASSLAGTGQGRQPQHF. Complete variable domain (other parts from reference TRBV7-8 and TRBJ1-5): GAGVSQSPRYKVAKRGQDVALRCDPISGHVSLFWYQQALGQGPEFLTYFQNEAQLDKSGLPSDRFFAERPEGSVSTLKIQRTQQEDSAVYLCASSLAGTGQGRQPQHFGDGTRLSIL.

The chain combines TRBV9 with TRBJ2-5, with a tentative D call TRBD2 (6 bases). CDR3 length: 14 residues. Trimming took off 0 bases at V and 5 bases at J, with 11 bases between the two ends. Germline CDR1 and CDR2: SGDLS and YYNGEE. In DNA form, the CDR3 reads TGTGCCAGCAGCGTAGGGACTACAATGGAGACCCAGTACTTC. It codes for CASSVGTTMETQYF.

This sequence joins TRBV7-8 and TRBJ2-2, with D possibly being TRBD2 (7 bases). CDR1 is SGHVS and CDR2 is FQNEAQ in the germline V gene. This CDR3 region has 15 residues. The germline V and J ends were trimmed by 5 bases and 5 bases, with 15 bases remaining between them. The CDR3 is CASSVHREGTGELFF. The CDR3 DNA is TGTGCCAGCAGCGTCCACAGGGAGGGAACCGGGGAGCTGTTTTTT.

This clone was counted once. J is TRBJ1-2 and V is TRBV6-2 or TRBV6-3; D possibly corresponds to TRBD1 (6 bases). Germline CDR1 MNHEY, CDR2 SVGEGT. Trimming pared 5 bases from V and 5 bases from J, leaving 12 bases between. There are 13 residues in the CDR3. This chain's CDR3 is CASSKGQLYGYTF. CDR3 sequence (DNA): TGTGCCAGCAGTAAAGGACAGCTATATGGCTACACCTTC.

This chain connects TRBV19 to TRBJ2-5; tentatively, D is TRBD1 (5 bases). The CDR3 contains 14 residues. V lost 3 bases to trimming and J lost 4 bases, with 12 bases between them. Germline CDR1 and CDR2: LNHDA and SQIVND (reference sequence). CDR3 residues: CASSIRSRGETQYF. The CDR3 nucleotides read TGTGCCAGTAGTATCCGGTCTAGGGGAGAGACCCAGTACTTC.

This sequence joins TRBV15 and TRBJ2-2, with D perhaps TRBD1 (5 bases). Germline V lookup: CDR1 LNHNV, CDR2 YYDKDF (reference sequence). Trimming stripped 2 bases from V and 1 base from J, with 14 bases between. The CDR3 length is 17 residues. CDR3: CATSRWKGAKNTGELFF. The DNA for the CDR3 is TGTGCCACCAGCAGATGGAAAGGGGCGAAGAACACCGGGGAGCTGTTTTTT. The full variable domain, with the rest looked up from reference TRBV15 and TRBJ2-2, is DAMVIQNPRYQVTQFGKPVTLSCSQTLNHNVMYWYQQKSSQAPKLLFHYYDKDFNNEADTPDNFQSRRPNTSFCFLDIRSPGLGDTAMYLCATSRWKGAKNTGELFFGEGSRLTVL.

This clone was observed a single time. The V gene is TRBV10-3, the J gene TRBJ1-4; 9 bases agree with TRBD1. Trimming cost V 6 bases and J 3 bases; bases outside gene matches: 5. Germline CDR1 is ENHRY and CDR2 is SYGVKD. This CDR3 comprises 15 residues. CDR3: CAISVQGAANEKLFF. The CDR3, as DNA: TGTGCCATCAGCGTACAGGGGGCAGCTAATGAAAAACTGTTTTTT.

The chain recombines TRBV5-1 with TRBJ2-7; TRBD1 agrees at 11 bases. The J segment lost 2 bases and the V segment lost 3 bases, leaving 1 base of the junction unmatched. The V gene's germline CDR1 is SGHRS and CDR2 YFSETQ. The CDR3 runs to 14 residues. This CDR3 is CASSWGQGAYEQYF. The CDR3 DNA is TGCGCCAGCAGCTGGGGACAGGGGGCCTACGAGCAGTACTTC.

V gene TRBV9 combines with J gene TRBJ2-1, with 9 bases that match TRBD1. Germline loops: CDR1 SGDLS, CDR2 YYNGEE. The CDR3 is 14 residues long. With V trimmed by 3 bases and J by 6 bases, 4 bases remained unmatched. The CDR3 region is CASSAQGARNEQFF. CDR3 DNA sequence: TGTGCCAGCAGCGCACAGGGGGCGCGCAATGAGCAGTTCTTC.

V gene TRBV2 combines with J gene TRBJ1-5; TRBD1 aligns across 11 bases. This CDR3 contains 17 residues. J was trimmed by 1 base and V by 4 bases; bases with no gene match: 6. Germline-derived CDR1 and CDR2 are SNHLY and FYNNEI. The CDR3 coding sequence is TGTGCCAGCAGTGCGGGACAGGGGGGAATGAGCAATCAGCCCCAGCATTTT. Its protein product is CASSAGQGGMSNQPQHF.

The chain employs TRBV27 and TRBJ1-1; a weak D match, TRBD1 (6 bases). Trimming stripped 1 base from V and 4 bases from J, with 10 bases between. Germline V gives CDR1 MNHEY, CDR2 SMNVEV (reference sequence). This CDR3 has 14 residues. CDR3 coding DNA: TGTGCCAGCAGTTTATTGGGGGCGGCCACTGAAGCTTTCTTT. As protein: CASSLLGAATEAFF.

For this clone: Germline and junction disagree at one end, which may indicate a read error. The genes are TRBV7-7 and TRBJ2-6, with 9 bases aligning to TRBD1. Germline lookup yields CDR1 SSHAT and CDR2 FNYEAQ (reference sequence). CDR3 length: 19 amino acids. The CDR3 loop is CASSLAKVTGGAGANVLTF. CDR3 DNA: TGTGCTAGCAGCTTAGCGAAGGTAACAGGGGGCGCTGGGGCCAACGTCCTGACTTTC.

This sequence joins TRBV9 and TRBJ2-3, with 11 bases fitting TRBD2. Germline-derived CDR1 and CDR2 are SGDLS and YYNGEE. The CDR3 runs 16 residues. J was trimmed by 1 base and V by 3 bases; bases with no gene match: 4. The CDR3 loop is CASSGTSGRGTDTQYF. The CDR3 region has the DNA TGTGCCAGCAGCGGCACTAGCGGGAGAGGCACAGATACGCAGTATTTT.

The chain is built from TRBV6-5 and TRBJ2-7; D possibly corresponds to TRBD1 (6 bases). V was shortened by 2 bases and J by 7 bases, with 15 bases between the two germline ends. Germline CDR1 MNHEY, CDR2 SVGAGI. The CDR3 is 14 residues long. CDR3 nucleotide sequence: TGTGCCAGCAGTTACAGGGGGAGCGAGGGGGAGCAGTACTTC. This encodes CASSYRGSEGEQYF.